This T cell receptor beta chain was captured in a study of cytomegalovirus exposure and HLA in healthy donors. Study-wide points: TCR beta V- and J-gene trimming, according to a later analysis, was linked to a missense DCLRE1C variant. TCR beta chains numbering more than 150 were designated cytomegalovirus-associated.

The primer mix had 60 Vbeta and 13 Jbeta primers. Some clones are missing from TCRdb's copy, which holds only in-frame ones; the method was immunoSEQ multiplex PCR. In total, the table holds approximately 140,000 clones. Concerning this clone: Its antigen is currently unknown.

The CDR3 is made up of 17 amino acids. Trimming removed 2 bases from V and 2 bases from J, with 17 bases in between. Germline loops: CDR1 MDHEN, CDR2 SYDVKM. The sequence came from a woman between 45 and 65 years old in good health and CMV-seronegative. The chain links TRBV28 to TRBJ2-3; a possible D gene is TRBD2 (6 bases). Sequenced sample: PBMCs. The CDR3 is CASSLGSGTPATDTQYF. CDR3 in DNA: TGTGCCAGCAGTTTAGGTTCGGGGACTCCTGCCACAGATACGCAGTATTTT. Full variable domain (outside the CDR3, taken from reference TRBV28 and TRBJ2-3): DVKVTQSSRYLVKRTGEKVFLECVQDMDHENMFWYRQDPGLGLRLIYFSYDVKMKEKGDIPEGYSVSREKKERFSLILESASTNQTSMYLCASSLGSGTPATDTQYFGPGTRLTVL.